Presented here are 32 T cell receptor beta chains from one specimen sequenced in a study of regulatory T cells in long-lasting Graves disease. Arm-PCR of CDR3 regions and iRepertoire HTBI primers were used to build TCR beta libraries. TCRdb ran MiXCR on the multiplex PCR reads and lists one entry per CDR3 protein. The sample has 530,000 or so distinct CDR3 sequences, around an eighth seen once. The time point: newly diagnosed GD, antithyroid drugs for less than 3 months. PBMC RNA served as the TCR library source. This sample was shared with a second study, whose subject was T cells in Graves' hyperthyroidism and ophthalmopathy.

The sample consisted of peripheral blood mononuclear cells (PBMCs), taken at new diagnosis, from a patient treated with antithyroid drugs. The source is a man aged 30 to 39 with Graves disease.

In its sample, this clonotype was seen many times. The chain uses TRBV13 and TRBJ2-7, with D tentatively TRBD2 (5 bases). This CDR3 is built from 11 residues. The V gene's germline CDR1 is PRHDT and CDR2 FYEKMQ (reference sequence). V was pared by 6 bases and J by 6 bases, with 9 bases between. The CDR3 here is CASSSSREQYF. The DNA of the CDR3 is TGTGCCAGCAGTTCTAGCCGCGAGCAGTACTTC.

The chain couples TRBV4-2 to TRBJ2-3; TRBD2 matches 8 bases. The CDR3 contains 15 residues. In germline, CDR1 is LGHNA, CDR2 YNFKEQ. The V and J ends lost 0 bases and 4 bases, in that order; junction bases with no gene match: 3. DNA for the CDR3: TGTGCCAGCAGCCAAGAGTCGGGAGGGCCAGATACGCAGTATTTT. It translates to CASSQESGGPDTQYF.

V is TRBV6-4 and J is TRBJ2-7; no firm D call. V dropped 6 bases and J dropped 6 bases, with 12 bases sitting between them. The CDR3 has 12 residues. Per the germline V gene, CDR1 is MRHNA and CDR2 is SNTAGT. The CDR3 sequence: CASSSIFSEQYF. The CDR3 DNA sequence: TGTGCCAGCAGCTCAATATTTAGCGAGCAGTACTTC.

This clonotype was detected ten times or more. The V call is TRBV12-3 or TRBV12-4, the J call TRBJ2-7; either TRBD1 or TRBD2 may fit D (5 bases each). The CDR3 contains 14 residues. Trimming cost V 7 bases and J 2 bases, with 15 bases left between them. As DNA, the CDR3 is TGTGCCAGCACCCTTGAGGGGTTCCCCTACGAGCAGTACTTC. Its protein product is CASTLEGFPYEQYF.

In DNA, the CDR3 is TGTGCCAGCAGCGTCGGACGGAGTACGCAGTATTTT. Amino acids: CASSVGRSTQYF. V usage is TRBV7-9 and J usage is TRBJ2-3, with no clear D. The length of the CDR3 is 12 residues. Germline V gene sequence: CDR1 SEHNR, CDR2 FQNEAQ (reference sequence). V gave up 5 bases and J gave up 8 bases, with 11 bases separating them.

For the CDR3, the DNA is TGTGCCAGCAGCGTAGTGGGGACAGGGGTTACTGAAGCTTTCTTT. Protein sequence: CASSVVGTGVTEAFF. This sequence joins TRBV9 and TRBJ1-1, with TRBD1 matching over 10 bases. This CDR3 is built from 15 residues. With 0 bases clipped from V and 5 bases from J, the junction kept 4 bases outside the gene matches. Germline lookup yields CDR1 SGDLS and CDR2 YYNGEE.

In its sample, this clonotype was seen a few times. The chain carries TRBV29-1 and TRBJ2-1, with TRBD1 matching 8 bases. Germline trimming cut 4 bases from V and 6 bases from J; bases unmatched to any gene: 5. From germline, CDR1 is SQVTM and CDR2 ANQGSEA. This CDR3 comprises 13 residues. The CDR3 region is CSVGGQGGNEQFF. The CDR3 nucleotides read TGCAGCGTTGGCGGACAGGGTGGCAATGAGCAGTTCTTC.

The chain uses TRBV6-1 and TRBJ1-2; D is unresolved. The CDR3 contains 14 residues. Germline V gene lookup returns CDR1 MNHNS and CDR2 SASEGT. Trimming took off 4 bases at V and 5 bases at J, with 14 bases between the two ends. The CDR3 coding sequence is TGTGCCAGCAGTGTCTCGAAAGGACTTTATGGCTACACCTTC. It specifies CASSVSKGLYGYTF.

This sequence joins TRBV6-1 and TRBJ2-5; 10 bases align to TRBD2. The CDR3 length is 17 residues. Germline V gene lookup returns CDR1 MNHNS and CDR2 SASEGT. The junction had 20 bases not matched to a gene; V was cut back by 10 bases and J by 6 bases. The DNA of the CDR3 is TGTGCCACCTCCCCCCCAGCGGGAGGGCCGGGCGAAAAGACCCAGTACTTC. Translated: CATSPPAGGPGEKTQYF.

There are many counts of this clonotype. V usage is TRBV7-3 and J usage is TRBJ2-1; 10 positions agree with TRBD2. Trimming cost V 2 bases and J 8 bases; bases outside gene matches: 15. CDR3 size: 18 residues. Per germline, CDR1 SGHTA and CDR2 FQGTGA. CDR3 sequence reads: CASSLPPTSGIPSDEQFF. Written as DNA, the CDR3 is TGTGCCAGCAGCTTACCGCCAACTAGCGGGATCCCTTCGGATGAGCAGTTCTTC.

This clonotype came up many times. The V call is TRBV12-3 or TRBV12-4, the J call TRBJ2-7; D is uncertain. The CDR3 spans 14 residues. V was clipped by 4 bases and J by 0 bases, with 10 bases between them. The CDR3 nucleotides read TGTGCCAGCAGTTCGGATTTTAACTCCTACGAGCAGTACTTC. Translating it yields CASSSDFNSYEQYF.

The genes are TRBV6-2 or TRBV6-3 and TRBJ2-7; tentative D call: TRBD1 (6 bases). The ends were cut back, 8 bases at V and 2 bases at J, with 13 bases in the middle. This CDR3 spans 13 amino acids. Germline CDR1 is MNHEY and CDR2 is SVGEGT. The CDR3 reads CASRDMLTYEQYF. Here the CDR3 DNA reads TGTGCCAGCCGGGACATGCTCACCTACGAGCAGTACTTC.

This clonotype was seen ten or more times. The CDR3 reads CASSDPLGVPSYNEQFF. The CDR3 region has the DNA TGTGCCAGCAGCGACCCACTGGGGGTACCCTCCTACAATGAGCAGTTCTTC. V usage is TRBV7-9 and J usage is TRBJ2-1, with D tentatively TRBD1 or TRBD2 (5 bases each). The CDR3 length is 17 residues. Trimming took 5 bases from V and 0 from J, leaving 17 bases between them. Germline lookup yields CDR1 SEHNR and CDR2 FQNEAQ (reference sequence).

This clonotype was recorded many times. The V call is TRBV12-3 or TRBV12-4, the J call TRBJ1-4; no definite D call. The CDR3 runs to 16 residues. Trimming removed 2 bases from V and 0 bases from J, with 10 bases in between. This CDR3 is CASSLHVPATNEKLFF. CDR3 coding DNA: TGTGCCAGCAGTTTACACGTACCTGCAACTAATGAAAAACTGTTTTTT.

This clonotype was found many times. The V gene is TRBV2, the J gene TRBJ2-3; the D is unclear. This CDR3 is built from 13 residues. Trimming shortened V by 7 bases and J by 6 bases, and 14 bases separated the two germline ends. The germline V gene has CDR1 SNHLY and CDR2 FYNNEI. DNA for the CDR3: TGTGCCAGCAAACAAAATTCTGGCGATACGCAGTATTTT. It encodes CASKQNSGDTQYF.

The chain is built from TRBV10-2 and TRBJ1-1, with D unclear. CDR3 length: 14 residues. Between the trimmed V and J ends, which lost 5 bases and 9 bases, there was a span of 19 bases. Germline V gene sequence: CDR1 WSHSY, CDR2 SAAADI. This CDR3 reads CASSPTTDGEKAFF. Here the CDR3 DNA reads TGCGCCAGCAGTCCAACAACGGACGGTGAAAAAGCTTTCTTT.

In its sample, this clonotype was seen many times. The V call is TRBV6-1, the J call TRBJ2-5, with D unresolved. Trimming stripped 2 bases from V and 1 base from J, with 11 bases between. Germline V gene data show CDR1 as MNHNS and CDR2 as SASEGT. The CDR3 contains 15 residues. CDR3 bases: TGTGCCAGCAGTGAAAACGACCGGACCCAAGAGACCCAGTACTTC. As protein: CASSENDRTQETQYF.

This clonotype came up many times. Relative to the germline gene, one junction end is altered; a read error may explain this. The rearrangement links TRBV5-1 to TRBJ2-7, with TRBD2 matching over 7 bases. The V gene's germline CDR1 is SGHRS and CDR2 YFSETQ. CDR3 length equals 14 residues. The CDR3 bases are TGTGCCAGCAGCTTGGCAGCGGGGTTTTACGAGCAGTACTTC. Its translation is CASSLAAGFYEQYF. The variable domain in full, completed from reference TRBV5-1 and TRBJ2-7, reads KAGVTQTPRYLIKTRGQQVTLSCSPISGHRSVSWYQQTPGQGLQFLFEYFSETQRNKGNFPGRFSGRQFSNSRSEMNVSTLELGDSALYLCASSLAAGFYEQYFGPGTRLTVT.

In this sample, this clonotype turned up a few times. The chain is built from TRBV5-6 and TRBJ2-1; D is possibly TRBD1 (6 bases). CDR1 is SGHDT, CDR2 YYEEEE, per germline. Deletions cut 4 bases from V and 4 bases from J, with 12 bases between. The CDR3 runs to 14 residues. CDR3 nucleotide sequence: TGTGCCAGCAGCCCCCCGGACAGTTACAATGAGCAGTTCTTC. Translating gives CASSPPDSYNEQFF.

As concerns this clonotype: A much larger clone is a single base away; this may be a read error. The V and J genes are TRBV14 and TRBJ2-5; D possibly corresponds to TRBD2 (5 bases). The germline V gene has CDR1 SGHDN and CDR2 FVKESK. This CDR3 comprises 13 residues. The CDR3 nucleotides read TGTACCAGCAGCCTATTCCGGGGAGAGACCCAGTACTTC. Translated, it gives CTSSLFRGETQYF.

The chain carries TRBV6-1 and TRBJ2-5, with 7 bases that match TRBD2. J gave up 7 bases and V 10 bases, and 15 bases lay outside the gene matches. The germline V gene encodes CDR1 MNHNS and CDR2 SASEGT. CDR3 size: 14 residues. The CDR3 spells CATTGTNERGTQYF. CDR3 in DNA: TGTGCCACCACTGGGACTAACGAGCGTGGGACCCAGTACTTC.

This clonotype was counted at least ten times. V is TRBV7-2 and J is TRBJ2-1, with D possibly matching TRBD2 (6 bases). Looked up from germline, CDR1 is SGHTA and CDR2 is FQGNSA. V gave up 0 bases and J gave up 6 bases, with 9 bases separating them. The CDR3 length is 14 residues. CDR3 amino acids: CASSLAPTSNEQFF. In nucleotides, the CDR3 is TGTGCCAGCAGCTTAGCCCCGACTAGCAATGAGCAGTTCTTC.

This clonotype was seen at least ten times. This chain links TRBV5-4 with TRBJ1-2; the D is unclear. Trimming pared 4 bases from V and 5 bases from J, leaving 15 bases between. Germline V gene lookup returns CDR1 SGHNT and CDR2 YYREEE (reference sequence). The CDR3 spans 14 residues. CDR3 sequence (DNA): TGTGCCAGCAGCCCCGGAAAGGGCAAATATGGCTACACCTTC. Encoded protein: CASSPGKGKYGYTF. The full variable domain, in which reference TRBV5-4 and TRBJ1-2 provide the parts outside the CDR3, is ETGVTQSPTHLIKTRGQQVTLRCSSQSGHNTVSWYQQALGQGPQFIFQYYREEENGRGNFPPRFSGLQFPNYSSELNVNALELDDSALYLCASSPGKGKYGYTFGSGTRLTVV.

The chain combines TRBV10-2 with TRBJ1-1; D is unresolved. Trimming took off 0 bases at V and 9 bases at J, with 11 bases between the two ends. In germline, CDR1 is WSHSY, CDR2 SAAADI. The CDR3 length is 13 residues. The CDR3 loop reads CASSESTVLKAFF. The CDR3 DNA is TGCGCCAGCAGTGAGTCAACAGTACTTAAAGCTTTCTTT.

This clonotype occurred many times. Germline is not matched at one junction end, which may reflect a read error. V gene TRBV28 combines with J gene TRBJ2-2, with D uncertain. CDR1 and CDR2 (germline): MDHEN, SYDVKM. The CDR3 is made up of 13 amino acids. The CDR3 protein is CATSLSSQQELFF. Written as DNA, the CDR3 is TGTGCCACCAGTTTATCCAGCCAGCAGGAGCTGTTTTTT.

This clonotype was detected many times. The rearrangement links TRBV6-2 or TRBV6-3 to TRBJ2-1; D may be TRBD2 (6 bases). This CDR3 is 15 amino acids long. V lost 7 bases and J lost 6, with 19 bases in between. Looked up from germline, CDR1 is MNHEY and CDR2 is SVGEGT. The CDR3 region has the DNA TGTGCCAGCACCCTCCAATTTGGGACTTCCAATGAGCAGTTCTTC. Its protein is CASTLQFGTSNEQFF.

This clonotype was observed at least ten times. The chain has TRBV7-9 and TRBJ2-3; no clear D gene. CDR1 and CDR2 from the germline V gene are SEHNR and FQNEAQ (reference sequence). This CDR3 has 14 amino acids. Trimming cost V 6 bases and J 2 bases, with 12 bases left between them. CDR3 coding DNA: TGTGCCAGCAGTTCCGGGTGGGACACAGATACGCAGTATTTT. Its protein product is CASSSGWDTDTQYF.

The chain combines TRBV29-1 with TRBJ2-6; tentative D call: TRBD1 (6 bases). Germline values: CDR1 SQVTM, CDR2 ANQGSEA. V lost 5 bases, J lost 1 base, and 12 bases lay in between. The CDR3 has 15 residues. CDR3 residues: CSVLPGQSGANVLTF. The CDR3 DNA reads as TGCAGCGTTCTACCTGGACAGTCTGGGGCCAACGTCCTGACTTTC.

This clonotype was seen at least ten times. The chain combines TRBV6-2 or TRBV6-3 with TRBJ1-2, with 11 positions matching TRBD1. CDR1 and CDR2 from the germline V gene are MNHEY and SVGEGT. The CDR3 is 14 amino acids. V shed 2 bases and J 8 bases; nucleotides not matched to a gene: 4. The CDR3 nucleotides read TGTGCCAGCAGTTACGGACAGGGGGCAAACGGCTACACCTTC. Residues: CASSYGQGANGYTF.

This clonotype was found a few times. This chain connects TRBV20-1 to TRBJ2-1; D possibly corresponds to TRBD2 (6 bases). Germline CDR1 reads DFQATT; CDR2 reads SNEGSKA (reference sequence). The germline V and J ends were trimmed by 5 bases and 6 bases, with 20 bases remaining between them. The length of the CDR3 is 15 residues. The CDR3 here is CSAGRNGGDSNEQFF. The CDR3 DNA follows: TGCAGTGCTGGACGGAACGGGGGTGACTCCAATGAGCAGTTCTTC.

The chain links TRBV5-1 to TRBJ2-1, with 13 positions matching TRBD2. V trimming: 1 base; J trimming: 11 bases; junction bases outside the gene matches: 6. The CDR3 runs to 15 residues. Germline lookup yields CDR1 SGHRS and CDR2 YFSETQ. The CDR3 region has the DNA TGCGCCAGCAGCTTGAGGACTAGCGGGAGTGTCCAGCAGTTCTTC. This gives the protein CASSLRTSGSVQQFF.

Remarks on this clonotype: A read error is possible here, since a much larger clone lies one base away. This chain links TRBV20-1 with TRBJ2-1; D perhaps matches TRBD2 (6 bases). CDR3 length equals 15 residues. Per germline, CDR1 DFQATT and CDR2 SNEGSKA (reference sequence). The germline V and J ends were trimmed by 3 bases and 4 bases, with 16 bases remaining between them. The CDR3 nucleotides are TGCAGTGCTAGTCCTAATGCGGGGTCTTACAATGAGCAGTTCTTC. It is translated as CSASPNAGSYNEQFF.